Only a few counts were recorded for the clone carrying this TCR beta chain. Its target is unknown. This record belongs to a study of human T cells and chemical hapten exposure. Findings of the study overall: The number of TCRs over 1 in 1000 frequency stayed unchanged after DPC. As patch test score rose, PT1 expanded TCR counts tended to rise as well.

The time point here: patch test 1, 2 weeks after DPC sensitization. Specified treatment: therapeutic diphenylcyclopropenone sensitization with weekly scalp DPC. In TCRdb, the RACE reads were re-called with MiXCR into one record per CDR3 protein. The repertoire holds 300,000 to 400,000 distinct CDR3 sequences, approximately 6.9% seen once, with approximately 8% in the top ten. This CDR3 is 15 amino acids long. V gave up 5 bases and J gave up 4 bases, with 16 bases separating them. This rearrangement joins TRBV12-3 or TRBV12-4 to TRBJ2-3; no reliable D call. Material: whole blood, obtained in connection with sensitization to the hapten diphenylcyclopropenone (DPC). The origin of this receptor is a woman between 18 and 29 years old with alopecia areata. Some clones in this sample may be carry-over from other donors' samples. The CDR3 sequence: CASSTDLISSDTQYF. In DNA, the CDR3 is TGTGCCAGCAGTACCGACCTAATTTCATCAGATACGCAGTATTTT.